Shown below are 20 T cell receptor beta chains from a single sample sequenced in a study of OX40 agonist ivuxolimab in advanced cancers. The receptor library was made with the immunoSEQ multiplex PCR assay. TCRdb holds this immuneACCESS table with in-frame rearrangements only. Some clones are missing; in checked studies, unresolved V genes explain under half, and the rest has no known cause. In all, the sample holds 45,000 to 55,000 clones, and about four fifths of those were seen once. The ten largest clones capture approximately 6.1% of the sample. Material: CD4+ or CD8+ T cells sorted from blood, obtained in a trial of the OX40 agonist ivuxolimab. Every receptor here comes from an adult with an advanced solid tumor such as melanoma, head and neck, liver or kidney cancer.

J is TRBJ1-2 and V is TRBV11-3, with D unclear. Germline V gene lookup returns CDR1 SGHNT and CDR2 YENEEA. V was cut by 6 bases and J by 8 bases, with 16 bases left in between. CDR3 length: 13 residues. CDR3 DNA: TGTGCCAGCAGTGAGGGCCCTTCTAGGGGCTACACCTTC. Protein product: CASSEGPSRGYTF.

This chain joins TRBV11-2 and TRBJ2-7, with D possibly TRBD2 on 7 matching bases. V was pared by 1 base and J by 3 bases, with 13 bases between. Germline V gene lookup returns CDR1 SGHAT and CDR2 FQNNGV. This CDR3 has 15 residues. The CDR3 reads CASSLGGGVGYEQYV. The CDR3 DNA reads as TGTGCCAGCAGCTTAGGAGGGGGGGTCGGCTACGAGCAGTACGTC.

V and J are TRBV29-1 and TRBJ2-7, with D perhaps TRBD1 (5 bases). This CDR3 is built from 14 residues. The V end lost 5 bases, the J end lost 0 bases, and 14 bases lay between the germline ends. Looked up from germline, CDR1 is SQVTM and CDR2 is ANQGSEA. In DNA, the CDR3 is TGCAGCGTTACCGAAGGGGCCTACTCCTACGAGCAGTACTTC. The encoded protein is CSVTEGAYSYEQYF.

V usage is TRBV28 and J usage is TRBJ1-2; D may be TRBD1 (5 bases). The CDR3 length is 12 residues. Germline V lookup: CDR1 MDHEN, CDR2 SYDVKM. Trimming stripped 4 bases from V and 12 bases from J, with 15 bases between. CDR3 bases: TGTGCCAGCAGTTGGGGGGACCGGGCTAACACCTTC. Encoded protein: CASSWGDRANTF.

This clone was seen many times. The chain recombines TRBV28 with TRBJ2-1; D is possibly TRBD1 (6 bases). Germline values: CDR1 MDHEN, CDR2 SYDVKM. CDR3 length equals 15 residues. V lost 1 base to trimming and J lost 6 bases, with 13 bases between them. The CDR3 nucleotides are TGTGCCAGCAGTTTATCCGGGACAAGAGTCAATGAGCAGTTCTTC. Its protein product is CASSLSGTRVNEQFF.

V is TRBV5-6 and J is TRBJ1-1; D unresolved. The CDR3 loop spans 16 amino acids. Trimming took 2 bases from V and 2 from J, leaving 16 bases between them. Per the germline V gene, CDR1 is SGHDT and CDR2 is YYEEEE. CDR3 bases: TGTGCCAGCAGCTTACGACCGGCGGATTTCAACACTGAAGCTTTCTTT. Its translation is CASSLRPADFNTEAFF.

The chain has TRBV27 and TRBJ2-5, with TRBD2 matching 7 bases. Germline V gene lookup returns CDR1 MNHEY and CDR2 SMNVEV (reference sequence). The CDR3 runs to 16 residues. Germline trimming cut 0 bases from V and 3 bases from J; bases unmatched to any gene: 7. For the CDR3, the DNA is TGTGCCAGCAGTTTATCGTTTCTAGCGGTTAAAGAGACCCAGTACTTC. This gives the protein CASSLSFLAVKETQYF.

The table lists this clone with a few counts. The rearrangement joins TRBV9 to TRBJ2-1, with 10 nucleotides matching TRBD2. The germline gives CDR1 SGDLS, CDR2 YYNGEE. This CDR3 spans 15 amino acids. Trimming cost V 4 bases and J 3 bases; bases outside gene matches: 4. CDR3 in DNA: TGTGCCAGCAGCCCCGGACTAGCGGACTACAATGAGCAGTTCTTC. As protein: CASSPGLADYNEQFF.

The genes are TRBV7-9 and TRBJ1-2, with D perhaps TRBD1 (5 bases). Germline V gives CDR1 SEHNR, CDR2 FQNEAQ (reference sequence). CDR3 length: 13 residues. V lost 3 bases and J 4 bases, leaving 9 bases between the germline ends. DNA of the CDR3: TGTGCCAGCAGCTTTGACAGCCGCTATGGCTACACCTTC. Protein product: CASSFDSRYGYTF.

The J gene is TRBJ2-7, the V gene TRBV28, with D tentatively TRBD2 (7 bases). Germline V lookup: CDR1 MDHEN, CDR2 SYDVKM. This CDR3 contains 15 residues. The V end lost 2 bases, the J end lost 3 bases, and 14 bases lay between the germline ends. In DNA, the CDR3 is TGTGCCAGCAGTTTAATGGGGGGGGCTCTCTACGAGCAGTACGTC. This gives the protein CASSLMGGALYEQYV.

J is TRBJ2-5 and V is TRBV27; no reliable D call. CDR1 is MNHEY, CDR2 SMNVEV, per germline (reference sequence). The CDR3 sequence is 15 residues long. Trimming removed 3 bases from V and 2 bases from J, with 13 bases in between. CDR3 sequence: CASSFIGTQQETQYF. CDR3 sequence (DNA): TGTGCCAGCAGTTTTATCGGTACGCAACAAGAGACCCAGTACTTC.

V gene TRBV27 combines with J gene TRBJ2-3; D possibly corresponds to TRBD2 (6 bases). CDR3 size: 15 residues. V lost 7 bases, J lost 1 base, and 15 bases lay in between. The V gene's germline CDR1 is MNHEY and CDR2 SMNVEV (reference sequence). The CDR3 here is CASKIYTGGTDTQYF. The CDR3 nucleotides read TGTGCCAGCAAAATCTACACGGGGGGCACAGATACGCAGTATTTT.

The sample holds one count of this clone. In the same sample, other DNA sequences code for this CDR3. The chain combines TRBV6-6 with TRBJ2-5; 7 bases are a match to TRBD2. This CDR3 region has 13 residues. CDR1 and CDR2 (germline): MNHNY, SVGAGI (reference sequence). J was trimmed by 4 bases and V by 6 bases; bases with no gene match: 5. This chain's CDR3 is CASSSGLGETQYF. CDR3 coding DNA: TGTGCCAGCAGCTCCGGACTAGGAGAGACCCAGTACTTC.

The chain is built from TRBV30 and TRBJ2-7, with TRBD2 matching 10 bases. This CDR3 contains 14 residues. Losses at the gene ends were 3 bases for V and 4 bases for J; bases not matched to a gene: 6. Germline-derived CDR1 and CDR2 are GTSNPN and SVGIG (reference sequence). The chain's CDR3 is CAWSPGTSAYEQYF. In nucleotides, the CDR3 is TGTGCCTGGAGCCCCGGGACTAGCGCATACGAGCAGTACTTC.

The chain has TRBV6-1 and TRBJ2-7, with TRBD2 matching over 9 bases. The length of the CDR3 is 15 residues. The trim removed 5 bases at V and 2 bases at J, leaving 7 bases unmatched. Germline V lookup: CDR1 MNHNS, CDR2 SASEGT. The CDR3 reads CASSTWTSVTYEQYF. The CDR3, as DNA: TGTGCCAGCAGTACCTGGACTAGCGTTACCTACGAGCAGTACTTC.

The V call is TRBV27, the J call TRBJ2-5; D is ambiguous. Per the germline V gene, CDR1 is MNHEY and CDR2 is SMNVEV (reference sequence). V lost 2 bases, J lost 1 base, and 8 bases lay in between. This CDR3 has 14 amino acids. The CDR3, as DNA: TGTGCCAGCAGTTTAAGCGCGGTCCAAGAGACCCAGTACTTC. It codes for CASSLSAVQETQYF.

Here the CDR3 DNA reads TGTGCCAGCAAGGACTCGGGGGGCGGACGAGAGACCCAGTACTTC. Translating it yields CASKDSGGGRETQYF. The chain is built from TRBV5-4 and TRBJ2-5, with D possibly being TRBD2 (7 bases). Per germline, CDR1 SGHNT and CDR2 YYREEE (reference sequence). V was clipped by 6 bases and J by 4 bases, with 19 bases between them. This CDR3 has 15 amino acids.

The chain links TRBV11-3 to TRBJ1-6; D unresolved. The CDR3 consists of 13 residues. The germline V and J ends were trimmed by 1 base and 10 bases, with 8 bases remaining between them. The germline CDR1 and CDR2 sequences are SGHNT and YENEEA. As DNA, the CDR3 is TGTGCCAGCAGCTTAGTGGGAGGATCACCCCTCCACTTT. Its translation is CASSLVGGSPLHF.

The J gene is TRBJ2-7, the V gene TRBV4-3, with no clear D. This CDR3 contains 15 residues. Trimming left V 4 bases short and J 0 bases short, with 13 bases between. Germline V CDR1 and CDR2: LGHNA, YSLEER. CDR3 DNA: TGCGCCAGCAGCCCCGGTGTGGGAAGCTCCTACGAGCAGTACTTC. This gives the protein CASSPGVGSSYEQYF.

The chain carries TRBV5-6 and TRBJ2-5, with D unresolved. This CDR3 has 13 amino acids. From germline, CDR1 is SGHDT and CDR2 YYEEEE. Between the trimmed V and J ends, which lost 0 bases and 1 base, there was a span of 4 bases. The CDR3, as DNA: TGTGCCAGCAGCTTGGGCAGCCAAGAGACCCAGTACTTC. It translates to CASSLGSQETQYF.